This is a list of T cell receptor beta chains from one sample in a study of cytomegalovirus exposure and HLA in healthy donors. The assay was immunoSEQ multiplex PCR, and TCRdb's table has in-frame clones only and misses some. The table lists more than 65,000 clones, around 79% of them singletons. Sample: PBMCs. The receptors stem from a middle-aged woman in good health and CMV-seropositive. Each CDR3 is given with its conserved first and last residue. A D gene is named only where the DNA matches it firmly. For some rows the clone size is stated as once, few or many, or as a class when expanded; others skip it.

D gene: .
V gene: TRBV14
CDR3 length: 17
clone size: .
J gene: TRBJ1-2
CDR3 protein: CASSQDLGAGTNYGYTF
CDR3 DNA: TGTGCCAGCAGCCAAGACCTTGGGGCAGGGACTAACTATGGCTACACCTTC

D gene: .
V gene: TRBV6-1
CDR3 length: 16
clone size: .
J gene: TRBJ2-7
CDR3 protein: CASSEAIWGQTYEQYF
CDR3 DNA: TGTGCCAGCAGTGAAGCGATATGGGGACAAACCTACGAGCAGTACTTC

D gene: .
V gene: TRBV29-1
CDR3 length: 13
clone size: .
J gene: TRBJ2-1
CDR3 protein: CSGGPDNYNEQFF
CDR3 DNA: TGCAGCGGGGGGCCGGACAACTACAATGAGCAGTTCTTC

D gene: .
V gene: TRBV5-1
CDR3 length: 14
clone size: .
J gene: TRBJ1-1
CDR3 protein: CASSLPLQGTEAFF
CDR3 DNA: TGCGCCAGCAGCCTGCCTTTACAGGGCACTGAAGCTTTCTTT

D gene: TRBD1
V gene: TRBV18
CDR3 length: 15
clone size: .
J gene: TRBJ2-3
CDR3 protein: CASSSYQGAADTQYF
CDR3 DNA: TGTGCCAGCTCATCCTACCAGGGGGCTGCAGATACGCAGTATTTT

D gene: .
V gene: TRBV5-1
CDR3 length: 15
clone size: .
J gene: TRBJ1-1
CDR3 protein: CASSLGNGLNTEAFF
CDR3 DNA: TGCGCCAGCAGCTTGGGTAACGGTTTGAACACTGAAGCTTTCTTT

D gene: .
V gene: TRBV6-5
CDR3 length: 14
clone size: few
J gene: TRBJ1-1
CDR3 protein: CASSYEVRNTEAFF
CDR3 DNA: TGTGCCAGCAGTTACGAGGTCCGAAACACTGAAGCTTTCTTT

D gene: TRBD2
V gene: TRBV27
CDR3 length: 14
clone size: once
J gene: TRBJ2-5
CDR3 protein: CASRLAGAVETQYF
CDR3 DNA: TGTGCCAGCAGGCTAGCGGGAGCTGTGGAGACCCAGTACTTC

D gene: .
V gene: TRBV27
CDR3 length: 15
clone size: .
J gene: TRBJ1-4
CDR3 protein: CASSLKAATNEKLFF
CDR3 DNA: TGTGCCAGCAGTTTAAAGGCGGCAACTAATGAAAAACTGTTTTTT

D gene: .
V gene: TRBV6-5
CDR3 length: 16
clone size: .
J gene: TRBJ1-4
CDR3 protein: CASSYKPRVLDEKLFF
CDR3 DNA: TGTGCCAGCAGTTACAAGCCCCGGGTACTGGATGAAAAACTGTTTTTT

D gene: TRBD1
V gene: TRBV6-6
CDR3 length: 14
clone size: .
J gene: TRBJ1-5
CDR3 protein: CASSSYRGFQPQHF
CDR3 DNA: TGTGCCAGCAGTTCCTACAGGGGCTTTCAGCCCCAGCATTTT

D gene: .
V gene: TRBV7-2
CDR3 length: 13
clone size: .
J gene: TRBJ2-7
CDR3 protein: CASSLGRAYEQYF
CDR3 DNA: TGTGCCAGCAGCTTAGGCAGGGCCTACGAGCAGTACTTC

D gene: TRBD2
V gene: TRBV30
CDR3 length: 11
clone size: once
J gene: TRBJ2-7
CDR3 protein: CAWRRGGEQYF
CDR3 DNA: TGTGCCTGGAGACGCGGGGGAGAGCAGTACTTC

D gene: .
V gene: TRBV5-5
CDR3 length: 16
clone size: .
J gene: TRBJ2-2
CDR3 protein: CASTLGARNVGGELFF
CDR3 DNA: TGTGCCAGCACCTTGGGGGCGCGCAATGTTGGCGGGGAGCTGTTTTTT

D gene: .
V gene: TRBV25-1
CDR3 length: 15
clone size: .
J gene: TRBJ1-6
CDR3 protein: CASTWGRDNNSPLHF
CDR3 DNA: TGTGCCAGCACCTGGGGCAGGGACAATAATTCACCCCTCCACTTT

D gene: TRBD1
V gene: TRBV5-1
CDR3 length: 18
clone size: .
J gene: TRBJ2-7
CDR3 protein: CASSLAGGADLSYYEQYF
CDR3 DNA: TGCGCCAGCAGCTTAGCAGGGGGCGCGGACCTCTCCTACTACGAGCAGTACTTC

D gene: TRBD2
V gene: TRBV13
CDR3 length: 15
clone size: .
J gene: TRBJ2-2
CDR3 protein: CASSPSTSRHGELFF
CDR3 DNA: TGTGCCAGCAGCCCATCGACTAGCCGTCACGGGGAGCTGTTTTTT

D gene: TRBD1
V gene: TRBV7-9
CDR3 length: 15
clone size: .
J gene: TRBJ2-5
CDR3 protein: CASSPTGTGQETQYF
CDR3 DNA: TGTGCCAGCTCTCCAACCGGGACAGGACAAGAGACCCAGTACTTC

D gene: TRBD1
V gene: TRBV15
CDR3 length: 15
clone size: .
J gene: TRBJ1-5
CDR3 protein: CATSRADRRNQPQHF
CDR3 DNA: TGTGCCACCAGCAGAGCGGACAGGCGAAATCAGCCCCAGCATTTT

D gene: .
V gene: TRBV18
CDR3 length: 13
clone size: .
J gene: TRBJ1-5
CDR3 protein: CASSPDLGEPQHF
CDR3 DNA: TGTGCCAGCTCACCAGATCTAGGGGAGCCCCAGCATTTT

D gene: .
V gene: TRBV19
CDR3 length: 12
clone size: .
J gene: TRBJ1-1
CDR3 protein: CASSVAGGEAFF
CDR3 DNA: TGTGCCAGTAGTGTTGCGGGAGGCGAAGCTTTCTTT

D gene: .
V gene: TRBV6-6
CDR3 length: 15
clone size: .
J gene: TRBJ1-5
CDR3 protein: CASSYSNQVPWPQHF
CDR3 DNA: TGTGCCAGCAGTTACTCGAATCAGGTTCCTTGGCCCCAGCATTTT

D gene: TRBD1
V gene: TRBV15
CDR3 length: 14
clone size: once
J gene: TRBJ1-5
CDR3 protein: CATSRSTGDQPQHF
CDR3 DNA: TGTGCCACCAGCAGATCGACAGGGGATCAGCCCCAGCATTTT

D gene: TRBD1
V gene: TRBV5-6
CDR3 length: 14
clone size: .
J gene: TRBJ1-2
CDR3 protein: CASRSPDRGYGYTF
CDR3 DNA: TGTGCCAGCAGATCCCCGGACAGGGGCTATGGCTACACCTTC

D gene: TRBD1
V gene: TRBV6-5
CDR3 length: 13
clone size: .
J gene: TRBJ1-2
CDR3 protein: CASRGQGVPGYTF
CDR3 DNA: TGTGCCAGCAGGGGACAGGGGGTTCCGGGCTACACCTTC

D gene: TRBD2
V gene: TRBV5-1
CDR3 length: 15
clone size: few
J gene: TRBJ2-1
CDR3 protein: CASSGEGISYNEQFF
CDR3 DNA: TGCGCCAGCAGCGGGGAGGGGATTTCCTACAATGAGCAGTTCTTC

D gene: TRBD2
V gene: TRBV6-1
CDR3 length: 14
clone size: once
J gene: TRBJ2-5
CDR3 protein: CASRIAGGRETQYF
CDR3 DNA: TGTGCCAGCAGGATAGCGGGAGGGAGGGAGACCCAGTACTTC

D gene: TRBD2
V gene: TRBV7-8
CDR3 length: 16
clone size: .
J gene: TRBJ2-2
CDR3 protein: CASSLVSGRNTGELFF
CDR3 DNA: TGTGCCAGCAGCTTAGTTAGCGGGAGGAACACCGGGGAGCTGTTTTTT

D gene: .
V gene: TRBV6-1
CDR3 length: 15
clone size: .
J gene: TRBJ1-2
CDR3 protein: CASSRTRDHMRGYTF
CDR3 DNA: TGTGCCAGCAGTCGTACCAGGGATCACATGCGGGGCTACACCTTC

D gene: TRBD1
V gene: TRBV19
CDR3 length: 16
clone size: .
J gene: TRBJ2-7
CDR3 protein: CASSTTSWQGAYEQYF
CDR3 DNA: TGTGCCAGTAGTACCACCTCCTGGCAGGGGGCCTACGAGCAGTACTTC

D gene: .
V gene: TRBV28
CDR3 length: 12
clone size: few
J gene: TRBJ1-2
CDR3 protein: CATGRAGYGYTF
CDR3 DNA: TGTGCCACCGGGAGGGCGGGCTATGGCTACACCTTC

D gene: .
V gene: TRBV15
CDR3 length: 15
clone size: few
J gene: TRBJ2-3
CDR3 protein: CATSRPEESTDTQYF
CDR3 DNA: TGTGCCACCAGCAGACCTGAAGAGAGCACAGATACGCAGTATTTT

D gene: .
V gene: TRBV29-1
CDR3 length: 12
clone size: .
J gene: TRBJ1-2
CDR3 protein: CSADGFGYGYTF
CDR3 DNA: TGCAGCGCTGACGGGTTCGGGTATGGCTACACCTTC

D gene: TRBD1
V gene: TRBV5-6
CDR3 length: 15
clone size: .
J gene: TRBJ1-2
CDR3 protein: CASSPLGQGVYGYTF
CDR3 DNA: TGTGCCAGCAGCCCACTCGGACAGGGCGTCTATGGCTACACCTTC

D gene: .
V gene: TRBV29-1
CDR3 length: 13
clone size: .
J gene: TRBJ2-1
CDR3 protein: CSVEGTGSNEQFF
CDR3 DNA: TGCAGCGTTGAAGGAACGGGAAGCAATGAGCAGTTCTTC

D gene: TRBD2
V gene: TRBV5-8
CDR3 length: 17
clone size: .
J gene: TRBJ2-5
CDR3 protein: CASSRSFTSGEKETQYF
CDR3 DNA: TGTGCCAGCAGCCGTAGCTTCACTAGCGGGGAAAAAGAGACCCAGTACTTC

D gene: TRBD2
V gene: TRBV4-1
CDR3 length: 18
clone size: .
J gene: TRBJ2-2
CDR3 protein: CASSQALTSGGKNGELFF
CDR3 DNA: TGCGCCAGCAGCCAGGCCTTGACTAGCGGGGGGAAAAACGGGGAGCTGTTTTTT

D gene: .
V gene: TRBV4-2
CDR3 length: 15
clone size: .
J gene: TRBJ1-5
CDR3 protein: CASSQGGMSNQPQHF
CDR3 DNA: TGTGCCAGCAGCCAGGGGGGGATGAGCAATCAGCCCCAGCATTTT

D gene: TRBD1
V gene: TRBV7-9
CDR3 length: 15
clone size: .
J gene: TRBJ2-1
CDR3 protein: CASRSGQGVFNEQFF
CDR3 DNA: TGTGCCAGCAGGTCGGGACAGGGGGTTTTTAATGAGCAGTTCTTC

D gene: TRBD2
V gene: TRBV7-2
CDR3 length: 17
clone size: once
J gene: TRBJ2-2
CDR3 protein: CASSLSSREANTGELFF
CDR3 DNA: TGTGCCAGCAGCTTATCGTCCCGGGAGGCGAACACCGGGGAGCTGTTTTTT

D gene: .
V gene: TRBV5-1
CDR3 length: 15
clone size: .
J gene: TRBJ1-4
CDR3 protein: CASSPPGTSGEKLFF
CDR3 DNA: TGCGCCAGCAGCCCCCCAGGGACTTCGGGTGAAAAACTGTTTTTT

D gene: TRBD1
V gene: TRBV4-1
CDR3 length: 18
clone size: .
J gene: TRBJ2-7
CDR3 protein: CASSHLLRGTEIDYEQYF
CDR3 DNA: TGCGCCAGCAGCCACCTACTCAGGGGGACAGAGATAGACTACGAGCAGTACTTC

D gene: .
V gene: TRBV5-6
CDR3 length: 15
clone size: .
J gene: TRBJ1-5
CDR3 protein: CASSLAGVLNQPQHF
CDR3 DNA: TGTGCCAGCAGCTTGGCAGGGGTACTCAATCAGCCCCAGCATTTT

D gene: .
V gene: TRBV9
CDR3 length: 15
clone size: .
J gene: TRBJ2-7
CDR3 protein: CASSVGVADSYEQYF
CDR3 DNA: TGTGCCAGCAGCGTAGGGGTAGCGGACTCCTACGAGCAGTACTTC

D gene: TRBD2
V gene: TRBV5-1
CDR3 length: 13
clone size: .
J gene: TRBJ2-7
CDR3 protein: CASSIAGTYEQYF
CDR3 DNA: TGCGCCAGCAGCATAGCGGGGACCTACGAGCAGTACTTC

D gene: .
V gene: TRBV6-1
CDR3 length: 15
clone size: .
J gene: TRBJ1-6
CDR3 protein: CASSELAGLNSPLHF
CDR3 DNA: TGTGCCAGCAGTGAACTGGCAGGGCTAAATTCACCCCTCCACTTT

D gene: TRBD1
V gene: TRBV9
CDR3 length: 17
clone size: .
J gene: TRBJ2-6
CDR3 protein: CASSATKQGAGANVLTF
CDR3 DNA: TGTGCCAGCAGCGCGACAAAACAGGGGGCTGGGGCCAACGTCCTGACTTTC

D gene: TRBD2
V gene: TRBV29-1
CDR3 length: 18
clone size: .
J gene: TRBJ2-3
CDR3 protein: CSVEDGGLAGGRGDTQYF
CDR3 DNA: TGCAGCGTTGAAGATGGGGGACTAGCGGGGGGCCGGGGAGATACGCAGTATTTT

D gene: TRBD2
V gene: TRBV7-8
CDR3 length: 18
clone size: .
J gene: TRBJ2-1
CDR3 protein: CASSLAGLGLAGDNEQFF
CDR3 DNA: TGTGCCAGCAGCTTAGCGGGTCTGGGACTAGCGGGAGACAATGAGCAGTTCTTC

D gene: .
V gene: TRBV5-6
CDR3 length: 15
clone size: once
J gene: TRBJ2-6
CDR3 protein: CASSLSGGGANVLTF
CDR3 DNA: TGTGCCAGCAGCTTGTCAGGTGGTGGGGCCAACGTCCTGACTTTC

D gene: .
V gene: TRBV5-6
CDR3 length: 16
clone size: once
J gene: TRBJ2-1
CDR3 protein: CASSSRFVGVGNEQFF
CDR3 DNA: TGTGCCAGCAGCTCTAGATTTGTGGGAGTGGGCAATGAGCAGTTCTTC